The 17 T cell receptor beta chains presented below share a single source sample, sequenced in a study of glioma-infiltrating T cells after dendritic cell vaccination. Specified time point: after dendritic cell vaccination, including at tumor progression/relapse. Some clones are missing from TCRdb's copy, which holds only in-frame ones; the method was immunoSEQ multiplex PCR. The repertoire includes 100,000 or so clones, about 90% of them detected once, and 2.7% sits in the top ten. Source: blood, taken after dendritic cell vaccination. The receptors stem from a human donor with glioblastoma.

The genes are TRBV7-9 and TRBJ2-7; 9 bases fit TRBD1. Germline V CDR1 and CDR2: SEHNR, FQNEAQ (reference sequence). Trimming cost V 4 bases and J 4 bases; bases outside gene matches: 11. This CDR3 has 16 residues. The CDR3 here is CASSSHSGTGRYEQYF. The CDR3 DNA follows: TGTGCCAGCAGCTCCCACTCCGGGACAGGGAGATACGAGCAGTACTTC.

This clone was detected only once. The chain uses TRBV15 and TRBJ2-3; 10 positions match TRBD2. CDR3 size: 16 residues. V dropped 1 base and J dropped 3; count of bases not matched to a gene: 4. Germline V lookup: CDR1 LNHNV, CDR2 YYDKDF (reference sequence). The chain's CDR3 is CATSRGSSGGTDTQYF. CDR3 nucleotide sequence: TGTGCCACCAGCAGAGGTTCTAGCGGGGGTACAGATACGCAGTATTTT.

The chain is built from TRBV19 and TRBJ1-5; D remains unclear. This CDR3 has 16 amino acids. The V end was cut by 1 base, the J end by 0 bases, with 10 bases between. From germline, CDR1 is LNHDA and CDR2 SQIVND (reference sequence). The CDR3 sequence: CASSIGGGYSNQPQHF. The DNA of the CDR3 is TGTGCCAGTAGTATAGGTGGAGGGTATAGCAATCAGCCCCAGCATTTT.

The rearrangement links TRBV5-1 to TRBJ2-1, with TRBD2 matching over 7 bases. J gave up 7 bases and V 0 bases, and 4 bases lay outside the gene matches. From germline, CDR1 is SGHRS and CDR2 YFSETQ. The CDR3 is 14 amino acids. CDR3 DNA sequence: TGCGCCAGCAGCTTGGAACCAGCGGGGAATGAGCAGTTCTTC. Amino acid sequence: CASSLEPAGNEQFF.

As regards this clone: This same CDR3 is encoded by further DNA sequences in the sample. CDR3 coding DNA: TGTGCCAGCAGTTCCGGGGGGAGCAATCAGCCCCAGCATTTT. Residues: CASSSGGSNQPQHF. V and J are TRBV28 and TRBJ1-5; a weak D match, TRBD1 (5 bases). The CDR3 runs 14 residues. CDR1 and CDR2 (germline): MDHEN, SYDVKM. V was trimmed by 4 bases and J by 1 base, leaving 8 bases between them.

The chain employs TRBV11-1 and TRBJ1-2, with a weak D call TRBD1 (6 bases). Trimming took 5 bases from V and 4 from J, leaving 11 bases between them. The CDR3 contains 13 residues. CDR1 and CDR2 from the germline V gene are SGHAT and FQDESV (reference sequence). This CDR3 reads CASSRTAPYGYTF. CDR3 in DNA: TGTGCCAGCAGCAGGACAGCTCCCTATGGCTACACCTTC.

V gene TRBV11-2 combines with J gene TRBJ1-2; D is undetermined. Trimming removed 1 base from V and 7 bases from J, with 10 bases in between. CDR3 length: 13 amino acids. CDR1 and CDR2 (germline): SGHAT, FQNNGV. The CDR3 coding sequence is TGTGCCAGCAGCTTAGGTTCCCTCGGTGGCTACACCTTC. This encodes CASSLGSLGGYTF.

This chain links TRBV2 with TRBJ2-3; 8 nucleotides align to TRBD2. J lost 0 bases, V lost 6 bases, and 5 bases had no gene match. The germline CDR1 and CDR2 sequences are SNHLY and FYNNEI. The CDR3 has 15 amino acids. The CDR3 loop is CASREPSGSTDTQYF. The CDR3 coding sequence is TGTGCCAGCAGGGAACCTAGCGGGAGCACAGATACGCAGTATTTT.

V gene TRBV5-1 combines with J gene TRBJ1-2, with D possibly TRBD1 on 5 matching bases. The length of the CDR3 is 13 residues. Between the trimmed V and J ends, which lost 4 bases and 6 bases, there was a span of 13 bases. CDR1 and CDR2 from the germline V gene are SGHRS and YFSETQ. The CDR3 sequence is CASSRGGGDGYTF. Here the CDR3 DNA reads TGCGCCAGCAGCCGCGGGGGAGGCGATGGCTACACCTTC. Combining the CDR3 with reference TRBV5-1 and TRBJ1-2 gives the whole variable domain KAGVTQTPRYLIKTRGQQVTLSCSPISGHRSVSWYQQTPGQGLQFLFEYFSETQRNKGNFPGRFSGRQFSNSRSEMNVSTLELGDSALYLCASSRGGGDGYTFGSGTRLTVV.

The CDR3 protein is CASSQGSSSGANVLTF. The CDR3 DNA reads TGTGCCAGCAGCCAAGGCTCGAGCTCTGGGGCCAACGTCCTGACTTTC. The J gene is TRBJ2-6, the V gene TRBV14; no clear D. The CDR3 runs 16 residues. The V gene's germline CDR1 is SGHDN and CDR2 FVKESK. V dropped 1 base and J dropped 0 bases, with 7 bases sitting between them. The full variable domain, its missing parts supplied by reference TRBV14 and TRBJ2-6, is EAGVTQFPSHSVIEKGQTVTLRCDPISGHDNLYWYRRVMGKEIKFLLHFVKESKQDESGMPNNRFLAERTGGTYSTLKVQPAELEDSGVYFCASSQGSSSGANVLTFGAGSRLTVL.

This chain uses TRBV30 with TRBJ1-6; D possibly corresponds to TRBD1 (5 bases). CDR1 is GTSNPN, CDR2 SVGIG, per germline (reference sequence). This CDR3 region has 13 residues. Trimming removed 0 bases at V and 9 bases at J, with 9 bases between. The CDR3 reads CAWSVQGSSPLHF. The DNA for the CDR3 is TGTGCCTGGAGTGTCCAGGGCAGTTCACCCCTCCACTTT.

The V gene is TRBV30, the J gene TRBJ2-3, with TRBD2 identical over 7 bases. In germline, CDR1 is GTSNPN, CDR2 SVGIG (reference sequence). With V trimmed by 3 bases and J by 8 bases, 8 bases remained unmatched. The CDR3 runs to 13 residues. The CDR3 DNA follows: TGTGCCTGGAGCAACCGGGGGGATGGTACGCAGTATTTT. As protein: CAWSNRGDGTQYF.

This sequence joins TRBV29-1 and TRBJ2-7, with TRBD2 matching over 12 bases. The germline V gene encodes CDR1 SQVTM and CDR2 ANQGSEA. V shed 6 bases and J 7 bases; nucleotides not matched to a gene: 10. The CDR3 contains 14 residues. This chain's CDR3 is CSVASSGGALEQYF. The CDR3 bases are TGCAGCGTAGCATCTAGCGGGGGGGCCTTGGAGCAGTACTTC.

V usage is TRBV11-3 and J usage is TRBJ2-5; 12 nucleotides agree with TRBD2. V was clipped by 3 bases and J by 4 bases; unmatched bases: 9. CDR3 length: 17 residues. Germline V gene sequence: CDR1 SGHNT, CDR2 YENEEA. Written as DNA, the CDR3 is TGTGCCAGCAGCTTTCCAGGACTAGCGGGAAGGGGAGAGACCCAGTACTTC. Encoded protein: CASSFPGLAGRGETQYF. Using reference TRBV11-3 and TRBJ2-5 for the parts outside the CDR3, the full variable domain is EAGVVQSPRYKIIEKKQPVAFWCNPISGHNTLYWYLQNLGQGPELLIRYENEEAVDDSQLPKDRFSAERLKGVDSTLKIQPAELGDSAVYLCASSFPGLAGRGETQYFGPGTRLLVL.

The gene calls are TRBV27 and TRBJ1-1, with D perhaps TRBD1 (6 bases). CDR1 is MNHEY and CDR2 is SMNVEV in the germline V gene (reference sequence). The CDR3 runs to 14 residues. V was pared by 6 bases and J by 10 bases, with 21 bases between. The CDR3 DNA reads as TGTGCCAGCAGCCCCCCGGGGGGCGGTAGAGTAGCTTTCTTT. This translates into CASSPPGGGRVAFF.

The chain links TRBV13 to TRBJ2-7, with 10 bases identical to TRBD2. CDR1 is PRHDT and CDR2 is FYEKMQ in the germline V gene (reference sequence). This CDR3 contains 16 residues. V was pared by 5 bases and J by 6 bases, with 13 bases of the junction left unmatched. CDR3: CASSVQGLARLGEQYF. DNA for the CDR3: TGTGCCAGCAGCGTACAGGGACTAGCGCGACTAGGCGAGCAGTACTTC. The full variable domain, in which reference TRBV13 and TRBJ2-7 provide the parts outside the CDR3, is AAGVIQSPRHLIKEKRETATLKCYPIPRHDTVYWYQQGPGQDPQFLISFYEKMQSDKGSIPDRFSAQQFSDYHSELNMSSLELGDSALYFCASSVQGLARLGEQYFGPGTRLTVT.

The chain combines TRBV2 with TRBJ2-7, with no clear D. The V and J ends lost 3 bases and 2 bases respectively, with 5 bases between them. The CDR3 extends over 12 amino acids. Germline V gene data show CDR1 as SNHLY and CDR2 as FYNNEI. This CDR3 reads CASSDWPYEQYF. The CDR3 coding sequence is TGTGCCAGCAGTGACTGGCCCTACGAGCAGTACTTC. Full variable domain (outside the CDR3, taken from reference TRBV2 and TRBJ2-7): EPEVTQTPSHQVTQMGQEVILRCVPISNHLYFYWYRQILGQKVEFLVSFYNNEISEKSEIFDDQFSVERPDGSNFTLKIRSTKLEDSAMYFCASSDWPYEQYFGPGTRLTVT.